This T cell receptor beta chain was captured in a study of OX40 agonist ivuxolimab in advanced cancers. Study-level background: Aged roughly 23 to 90 with a mean of approximately 60 years, they were around 83% male.

In germline, CDR1 is SGHRS, CDR2 YFSETQ. The junction had 5 bases not matched to a gene; V was cut back by 2 bases and J by 6 bases. This CDR3 contains 15 residues. This clone has more than one count but fewer than ten. Here immunoSEQ multiplex PCR was the method, and the copy in TCRdb shows in-frame clones only, minus some. The table lists about 54,000 clones, roughly four fifths of them singletons, with 1.2% in the top ten. This TCR came from an adult with an advanced solid tumor such as melanoma, head and neck, liver or kidney cancer. This chain connects TRBV5-1 to TRBJ2-1; 10 nucleotides align to TRBD1. Sample: CD4+ or CD8+ T cells sorted from blood, taken in a trial of the OX40 agonist ivuxolimab. The CDR3 here is CASSLGTGVGNEQFF. The CDR3, as DNA: TGCGCCAGCAGCTTAGGGACAGGGGTGGGCAATGAGCAGTTCTTC. The complete variable domain, with remaining parts taken from reference TRBV5-1 and TRBJ2-1, reads KAGVTQTPRYLIKTRGQQVTLSCSPISGHRSVSWYQQTPGQGLQFLFEYFSETQRNKGNFPGRFSGRQFSNSRSEMNVSTLELGDSALYLCASSLGTGVGNEQFFGPGTRLTVL.